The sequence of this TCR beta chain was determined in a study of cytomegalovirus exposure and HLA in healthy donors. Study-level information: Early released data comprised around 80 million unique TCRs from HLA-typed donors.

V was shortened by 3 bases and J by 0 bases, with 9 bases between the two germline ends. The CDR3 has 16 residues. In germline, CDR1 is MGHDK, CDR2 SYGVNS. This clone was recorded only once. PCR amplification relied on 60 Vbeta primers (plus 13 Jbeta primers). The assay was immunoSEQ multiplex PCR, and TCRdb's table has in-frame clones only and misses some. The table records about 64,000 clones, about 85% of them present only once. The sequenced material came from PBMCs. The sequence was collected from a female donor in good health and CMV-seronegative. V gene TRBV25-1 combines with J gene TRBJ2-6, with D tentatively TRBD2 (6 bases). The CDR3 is CASSEGLGSGANVLTF. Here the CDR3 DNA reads TGTGCCAGCAGTGAGGGACTGGGCTCTGGGGCCAACGTCCTGACTTTC. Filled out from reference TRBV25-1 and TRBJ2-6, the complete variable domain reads EADIYQTPRYLVIGTGKKITLECSQTMGHDKMYWYQQDPGMELHLIHYSYGVNSTEKGDLSSESTVSRIRTEHFPLTLESARPSHTSQYLCASSEGLGSGANVLTFGAGSRLTVL.